A single sample is the source of the 27 T cell receptor beta chains below, sequenced in a study of T cell repertoires in cytomegalovirus infection. MiXCR was run by TCRdb on the reads, yielding one entry per CDR3 protein. The sample lists more than 650,000 distinct CDR3 sequences, 35% to 45% occurring once. Sequencing used PBMCs. Receptor source: a human donor in good health (CMV status not recorded). Some clones in this sample may be carry-over from other donors' samples.

Only a few counts were recorded for this clonotype. V gene TRBV7-2 combines with J gene TRBJ1-5; possible D gene TRBD1, 6 bases. This CDR3 has 14 residues. V lost 5 bases and J 5 bases, leaving 13 bases between the germline ends. CDR1 is SGHTA and CDR2 is FQGNSA in the germline V gene. The CDR3 spells CASSATQGYQPQHF. The CDR3 nucleotides are TGTGCCAGCAGCGCCACCCAGGGGTATCAGCCCCAGCATTTT.

This chain connects TRBV6-6 to TRBJ2-7; 13 bases are a match to TRBD2. Germline V lookup: CDR1 MNHNY, CDR2 SVGAGI (reference sequence). The CDR3 runs to 15 residues. The J segment lost 5 bases and the V segment lost 8 bases, leaving 9 bases of the junction unmatched. CDR3 region: CASGSTSGRVHEQYF. CDR3 nucleotides: TGTGCCAGCGGTTCAACTAGCGGGAGGGTCCACGAGCAGTACTTC.

The chain is built from TRBV12-3 or TRBV12-4 and TRBJ1-5; D uncertain. Trimming cost V 6 bases and J 2 bases, with 14 bases left between them. The CDR3 has 15 amino acids. CDR3 sequence (DNA): TGTGCCAGCAGGGATGAGAGGGCAGGCAATCAGCCCCAGCATTTT. Protein sequence: CASRDERAGNQPQHF.

This rearrangement joins TRBV10-3 to TRBJ1-1; TRBD1 might be the D (6 bases). The CDR3 loop spans 13 amino acids. Germline V gene lookup returns CDR1 ENHRY and CDR2 SYGVKD. Trimming took 11 bases from V and 5 from J, leaving 18 bases between them. CDR3 sequence reads: CAARYREGTEAFF. CDR3 sequence (DNA): TGTGCCGCCAGATACAGGGAGGGGACTGAAGCTTTCTTT.

Many counts were recorded for this clonotype. The V gene is TRBV7-2, the J gene TRBJ2-5, with no clear D. V gave up 0 bases and J gave up 6 bases, with 2 bases separating them. The CDR3 is 11 residues long. Per germline, CDR1 SGHTA and CDR2 FQGNSA. The CDR3 DNA follows: TGTGCCAGCAGCTTAGCGAAGACCCAGTACTTC. Translated: CASSLAKTQYF.

This clonotype showed up just a few times. CDR3 DNA sequence: TGTGCCAGCAGCTTAATTGGGAGGGGGGGGGGCGGAACAGATACGCAGTATTTT. Its protein product is CASSLIGRGGGGTDTQYF. V gene TRBV7-3 combines with J gene TRBJ2-3, with D possibly matching TRBD2 (7 bases). Trimming cost V 1 base and J 3 bases, with 20 bases left between them. The CDR3 is 18 residues long. CDR1 is SGHTA and CDR2 is FQGTGA in the germline V gene.

As to this clonotype: The junction shows a germline mismatch at one end, possibly a read error. This chain links TRBV27 with TRBJ1-1; D may be TRBD1 (6 bases). Germline values: CDR1 MNHEY, CDR2 SMNVEV (reference sequence). The CDR3 is made up of 15 amino acids. The CDR3 here is CASILEGTRNTEAFF. The CDR3 DNA reads TGTGCCAGCATTTTAGAAGGGACAAGGAACACTGAAGCTTTCTTT.

The chain recombines TRBV12-3 or TRBV12-4 with TRBJ2-1; D remains ambiguous. The CDR3 is 12 residues long. The germline V and J ends were trimmed by 5 bases and 10 bases, with 12 bases remaining between them. DNA for the CDR3: TGTGCCAGCAGTGTGGCAGAATCAGAGCAGTTCTTC. Protein sequence: CASSVAESEQFF.

Note on this clonotype: Because it lacks the conserved phenylalanine or tryptophan at the end, this CDR3 is likely a read error. J is TRBJ2-7 and V is TRBV28; D unclear. The length of the CDR3 is 12 residues. V lost 5 bases, J lost 1 base, and 6 bases lay in between. Germline V gene sequence: CDR1 MDHEN, CDR2 SYDVKM. The CDR3 DNA follows: TGTGCCAGCAGTCAATCTTCCTACGAGCAGTACTGC. This gives the protein CASSQSSYEQYC.

This clonotype was counted only a few times. The CDR3 bases are TGTGCCAGCAGTTCTCCCAGGGGGCTAGGGAACTATGGCTACACCTTC. Encoded protein: CASSSPRGLGNYGYTF. The chain joins TRBV12-3 or TRBV12-4 to TRBJ1-2; 8 bases are shared with TRBD1. The V and J ends lost 4 bases and 2 bases, in that order; junction bases with no gene match: 9. The CDR3 is 16 amino acids.

The table lists this clonotype with a few counts. The chain has TRBV19 and TRBJ2-7; 11 bases line up with TRBD2. The CDR3 runs to 15 residues. CDR1 is LNHDA, CDR2 SQIVND, per germline (reference sequence). Germline trimming cut 7 bases from V and 3 bases from J; bases unmatched to any gene: 8. CDR3 residues: CASTRGTSGIYEQYF. CDR3 sequence (DNA): TGTGCCAGTACCCGCGGGACTAGCGGAATCTACGAGCAGTACTTC.

The table lists this clonotype with many counts. This chain joins TRBV7-2 and TRBJ1-5; D ambiguous. CDR1 and CDR2 from the germline V gene are SGHTA and FQGNSA. This CDR3 spans 15 amino acids. V dropped 1 base and J dropped 0 bases, with 7 bases sitting between them. The CDR3 bases are TGTGCCAGCAGCTTAGGCCCTTATAGCAATCAGCCCCAGCATTTT. Its protein product is CASSLGPYSNQPQHF.

This clonotype was counted only a few times. The gene calls are TRBV7-3 and TRBJ2-3, with D possibly being TRBD1 or TRBD2 (6 bases each). This CDR3 region has 15 residues. CDR1 and CDR2 from the germline V gene are SGHTA and FQGTGA. The V end was cut by 5 bases, the J end by 5 bases, with 17 bases between. The CDR3, as DNA: TGTGCCAGCAGCCCGAGTGGGGGGCGGTTAGATACGCAGTATTTT. Translated, it gives CASSPSGGRLDTQYF.

This sequence joins TRBV27 and TRBJ1-1, with D unclear. The germline V and J ends were trimmed by 2 bases and 1 base, with 14 bases remaining between them. Germline values: CDR1 MNHEY, CDR2 SMNVEV (reference sequence). This CDR3 is 16 amino acids long. The CDR3 bases are TGTGCCAGCAGTTTAGAGTGGGCGGTAAGGAACACTGAAGCTTTCTTT. This translates into CASSLEWAVRNTEAFF.

The rearrangement joins TRBV28 to TRBJ2-7; 9 positions agree with TRBD1. Germline loops: CDR1 MDHEN, CDR2 SYDVKM. Trimming cost V 2 bases and J 5 bases; bases outside gene matches: 4. This CDR3 contains 14 residues. For the CDR3, the DNA is TGTGCCAGCAGTTTACTACAGGGGGCCCACGAGCAGTACTTC. Amino acid sequence: CASSLLQGAHEQYF.

The rearrangement joins TRBV6-2 or TRBV6-3 to TRBJ2-3; a weak D match, TRBD2 (5 bases). The V end was cut by 0 bases, the J end by 0 bases, with 10 bases between. The CDR3 contains 16 residues. Germline V gene lookup returns CDR1 MNHEY and CDR2 SVGEGT. The CDR3 nucleotides read TGTGCCAGCAGTTACTCGATACGGGGAAGCACAGATACGCAGTATTTT. Its translation: CASSYSIRGSTDTQYF.

The V call is TRBV28, the J call TRBJ1-3, with D possibly TRBD1 on 6 matching bases. The CDR3 length is 21 residues. Germline lookup yields CDR1 MDHEN and CDR2 SYDVKM. The V end was cut by 1 base, the J end by 0 bases, with 25 bases between. For the CDR3, the DNA is TGTGCCAGCAGTTTATCGCCATGGACAGACTATGAAGGAGACTCTGGAAACACCATATATTTT. This codes for CASSLSPWTDYEGDSGNTIYF.

This clonotype showed up just a few times. V and J are TRBV19 and TRBJ1-2; 8 bases line up with TRBD1. Unmatched junction bases numbered 2, after V lost 7 bases and J lost 4 bases. CDR1 and CDR2 (germline): LNHDA, SQIVND (reference sequence). The CDR3 is made up of 12 amino acids. The CDR3 DNA is TGTGCCAGTACGGACAGGGCCTATGGCTACACCTTC. This codes for CASTDRAYGYTF. The complete variable domain, with remaining parts taken from reference TRBV19 and TRBJ1-2, reads DGGITQSPKYLFRKEGQNVTLSCEQNLNHDAMYWYRQDPGQGLRLIYYSQIVNDFQKGDIAEGYSVSREKKESFPLTVTSAQKNPTAFYLCASTDRAYGYTFGSGTRLTVV.

There are a few counts of this clonotype. V is TRBV4-1 and J is TRBJ1-3; D not resolved. Germline V gene lookup returns CDR1 MGHRA and CDR2 YSYEKL. The CDR3 totals 14 residues. V was cut by 4 bases and J by 0 bases, with 7 bases left in between. This CDR3 reads CASSPAYSGNTIYF. The CDR3 region has the DNA TGCGCCAGCAGCCCGGCTTACTCTGGAAACACCATATATTTT.

In its sample, this clonotype was seen once. The chain employs TRBV6-5 and TRBJ1-5, with D maybe TRBD1 (6 bases). Germline CDR1 reads MNHEY; CDR2 reads SVGAGI. CDR3 size: 17 residues. The V and J ends lost 5 bases and 0 bases respectively, with 17 bases between them. CDR3: CASSAYSQGHSNQPQHF. CDR3 in DNA: TGTGCCAGCAGTGCTTATTCACAGGGCCATAGCAATCAGCCCCAGCATTTT.

V gene TRBV6-2 or TRBV6-3 combines with J gene TRBJ1-4; 9 bases match TRBD1. The germline CDR1 and CDR2 sequences are MNHEY and SVGEGT. V lost 6 bases to trimming and J lost 8 bases; unmatched junction nucleotides: 13. This CDR3 contains 16 residues. DNA of the CDR3: TGTGCCAGCAGGTATGGGACAGGGATTGCGTCGGAAAAACTGTTTTTT. Amino acids: CASRYGTGIASEKLFF.

The gene calls are TRBV12-3 or TRBV12-4 and TRBJ2-5; 7 nucleotides line up with TRBD1. Unmatched junction bases numbered 12, after V lost 6 bases and J lost 5 bases. The CDR3 runs to 15 residues. This CDR3 reads CASRGETGSLETQYF. The CDR3 bases are TGTGCCAGCAGGGGGGAGACAGGGTCTTTGGAGACCCAGTACTTC.

The chain joins TRBV7-9 to TRBJ1-1; a weak D match, TRBD1 (5 bases). The CDR3 covers 16 residues. Germline V gene sequence: CDR1 SEHNR, CDR2 FQNEAQ (reference sequence). The V and J ends lost 0 bases and 1 base respectively, with 12 bases between them. CDR3 loop: CASSLAGAGGNTEAFF. In DNA, the CDR3 is TGTGCCAGCAGCTTAGCAGGGGCTGGGGGGAACACTGAAGCTTTCTTT.

The rearrangement uses TRBV5-4 and TRBJ2-3; 7 bases match TRBD2. Per germline, CDR1 SGHNT and CDR2 YYREEE (reference sequence). Losses at the gene ends were 0 bases for V and 0 bases for J; bases not matched to a gene: 4. CDR3 length: 16 amino acids. The CDR3 here is CASSLARLASTDTQYF. The CDR3, as DNA: TGTGCCAGCAGCTTGGCGCGACTAGCAAGCACAGATACGCAGTATTTT.

This clonotype appeared a few times. The chain combines TRBV12-3 or TRBV12-4 with TRBJ2-2; 9 nucleotides align to TRBD1. The CDR3 loop spans 16 amino acids. J was trimmed by 0 bases and V by 5 bases; bases with no gene match: 4. CDR3 DNA: TGTGCCAGCAGTGACGACAGGGGGGCGAACACCGGGGAGCTGTTTTTT. Protein product: CASSDDRGANTGELFF.

As regards this clonotype: The germline gene is not matched at one end of the junction; a read error may be the cause. The J gene is TRBJ2-3, the V gene TRBV11-2; no clear D gene. There are 12 residues in the CDR3. The germline CDR1 and CDR2 sequences are SGHAT and FQNNGV. The CDR3 DNA reads as TGTGCCAGCGGCTTAGCAGGAGATACGCAGTATTTT. Translated: CASGLAGDTQYF.

This chain links TRBV19 with TRBJ1-1; D gene uncertain. Trimming took off 3 bases at V and 2 bases at J, with 16 bases between the two ends. Looked up from germline, CDR1 is LNHDA and CDR2 is SQIVND (reference sequence). This CDR3 contains 16 residues. The CDR3 DNA reads as TGTGCCAGTAGTATGGCGGAGGTTGGGGAAAACACTGAAGCTTTCTTT. It is translated as CASSMAEVGENTEAFF.